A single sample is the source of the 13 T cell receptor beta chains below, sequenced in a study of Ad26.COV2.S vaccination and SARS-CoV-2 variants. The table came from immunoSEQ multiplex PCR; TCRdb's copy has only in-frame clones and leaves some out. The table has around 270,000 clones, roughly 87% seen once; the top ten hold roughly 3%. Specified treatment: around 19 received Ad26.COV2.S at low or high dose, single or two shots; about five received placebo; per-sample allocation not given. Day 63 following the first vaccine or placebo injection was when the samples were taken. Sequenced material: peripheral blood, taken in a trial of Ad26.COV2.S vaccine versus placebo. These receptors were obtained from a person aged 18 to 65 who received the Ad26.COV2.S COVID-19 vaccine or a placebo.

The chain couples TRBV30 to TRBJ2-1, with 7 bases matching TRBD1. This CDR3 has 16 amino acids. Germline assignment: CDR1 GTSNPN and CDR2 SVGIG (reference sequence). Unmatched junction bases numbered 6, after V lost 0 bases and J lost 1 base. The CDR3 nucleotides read TGTGCCTGGAGTGTCCTCCAGACAGGGTCCTACAATGAGCAGTTCTTC. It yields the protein CAWSVLQTGSYNEQFF.

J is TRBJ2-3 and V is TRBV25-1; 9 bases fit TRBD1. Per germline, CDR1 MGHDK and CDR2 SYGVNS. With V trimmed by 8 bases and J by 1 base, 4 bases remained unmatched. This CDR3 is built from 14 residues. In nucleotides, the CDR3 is TGTGCCAGCGGCCGGACAGGGGGCACAGATACGCAGTATTTT. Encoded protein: CASGRTGGTDTQYF.

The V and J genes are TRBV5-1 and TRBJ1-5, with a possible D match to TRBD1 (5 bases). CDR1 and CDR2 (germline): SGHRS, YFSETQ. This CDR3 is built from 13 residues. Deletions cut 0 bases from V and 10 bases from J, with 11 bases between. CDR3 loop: CASSLGWGQPQHF. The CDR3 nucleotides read TGCGCCAGCAGCTTGGGGTGGGGCCAACCCCAGCATTTT.

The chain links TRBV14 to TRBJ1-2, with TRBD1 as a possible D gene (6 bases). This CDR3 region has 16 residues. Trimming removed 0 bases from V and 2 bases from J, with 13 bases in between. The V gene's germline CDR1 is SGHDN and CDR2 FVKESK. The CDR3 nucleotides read TGTGCCAGCAGCCAAGATAGGGCCCAGGGGAACTATGGCTACACCTTC. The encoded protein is CASSQDRAQGNYGYTF.

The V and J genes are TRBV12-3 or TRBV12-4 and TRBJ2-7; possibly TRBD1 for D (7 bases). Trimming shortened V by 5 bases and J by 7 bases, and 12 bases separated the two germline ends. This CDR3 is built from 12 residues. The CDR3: CASSLSGGEQYV. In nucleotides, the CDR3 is TGTGCCAGCAGTCTCTCAGGGGGGGAGCAGTACGTC.

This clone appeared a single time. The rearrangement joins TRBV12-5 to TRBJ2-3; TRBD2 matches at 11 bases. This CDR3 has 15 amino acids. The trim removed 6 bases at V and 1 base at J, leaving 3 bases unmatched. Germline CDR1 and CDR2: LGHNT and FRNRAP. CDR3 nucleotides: TGTGCTAGTGGAAGGGGACTAGCGGGCACAGATACGCAGTATTTT. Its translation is CASGRGLAGTDTQYF.

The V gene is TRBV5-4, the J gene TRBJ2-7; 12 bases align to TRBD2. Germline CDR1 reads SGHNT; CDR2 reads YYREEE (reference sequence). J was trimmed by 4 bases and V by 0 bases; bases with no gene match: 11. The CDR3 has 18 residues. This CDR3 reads CASSLEWTASGGAYEQYF. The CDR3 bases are TGTGCCAGCAGCTTGGAGTGGACTGCTAGCGGGGGGGCGTACGAGCAGTACTTC.

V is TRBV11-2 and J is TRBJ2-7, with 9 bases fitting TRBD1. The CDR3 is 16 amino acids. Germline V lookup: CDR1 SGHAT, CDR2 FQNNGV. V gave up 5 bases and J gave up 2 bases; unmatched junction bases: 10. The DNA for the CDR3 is TGTGCCAGCAGCCCCGGAAGGGACAGGGTACCCTACGAGCAGTACTTC. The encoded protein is CASSPGRDRVPYEQYF.

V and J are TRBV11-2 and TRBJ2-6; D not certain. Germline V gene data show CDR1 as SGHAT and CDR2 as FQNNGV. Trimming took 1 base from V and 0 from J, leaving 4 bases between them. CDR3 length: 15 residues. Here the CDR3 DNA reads TGTGCCAGCAGCTTAGGAGTCTCTGGGGCCAACGTCCTGACTTTC. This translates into CASSLGVSGANVLTF.

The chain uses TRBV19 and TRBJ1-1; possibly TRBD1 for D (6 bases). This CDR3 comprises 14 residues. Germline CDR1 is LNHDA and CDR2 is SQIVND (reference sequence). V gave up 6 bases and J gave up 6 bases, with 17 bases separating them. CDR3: CASSEGVAGPEAFF. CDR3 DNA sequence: TGTGCCAGTAGCGAGGGGGTAGCCGGCCCTGAAGCTTTCTTT.

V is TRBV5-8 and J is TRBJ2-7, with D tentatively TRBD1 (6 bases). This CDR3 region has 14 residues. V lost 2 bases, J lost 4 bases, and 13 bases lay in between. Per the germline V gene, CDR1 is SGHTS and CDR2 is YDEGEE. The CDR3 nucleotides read TGTGCCAGCAGCTTAGGGGGTGTAATTTACGAGCAGTACGTC. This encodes CASSLGGVIYEQYV.

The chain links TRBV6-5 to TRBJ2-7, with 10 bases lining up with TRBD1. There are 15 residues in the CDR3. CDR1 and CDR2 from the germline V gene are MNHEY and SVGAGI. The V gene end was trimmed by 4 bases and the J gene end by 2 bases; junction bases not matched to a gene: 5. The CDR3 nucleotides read TGTGCCAGCAGTTTGGGGACAGGGGTAGCCTACGAGCAGTACTTC. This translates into CASSLGTGVAYEQYF.

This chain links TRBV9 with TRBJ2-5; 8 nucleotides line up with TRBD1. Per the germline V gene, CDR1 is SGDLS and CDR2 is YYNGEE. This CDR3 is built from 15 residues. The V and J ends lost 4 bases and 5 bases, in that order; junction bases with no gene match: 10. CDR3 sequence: CASSPTGGPWETQYF. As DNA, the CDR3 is TGTGCCAGCAGCCCTACAGGGGGTCCTTGGGAGACCCAGTACTTC.